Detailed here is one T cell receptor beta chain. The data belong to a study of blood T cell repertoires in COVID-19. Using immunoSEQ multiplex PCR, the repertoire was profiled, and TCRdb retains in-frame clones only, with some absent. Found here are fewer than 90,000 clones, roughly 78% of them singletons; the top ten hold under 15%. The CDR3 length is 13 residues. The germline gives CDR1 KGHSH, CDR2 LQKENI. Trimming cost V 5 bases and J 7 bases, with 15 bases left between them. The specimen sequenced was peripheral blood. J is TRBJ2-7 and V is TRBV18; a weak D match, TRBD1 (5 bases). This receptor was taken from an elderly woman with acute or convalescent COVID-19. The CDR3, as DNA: TGTGCCAGCTCATCCATCCAGGGTGGTGAGCAGTACTTC. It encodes CASSSIQGGEQYF.